This T cell receptor (beta chain) was recovered during a study of blood T cell repertoires in COVID-19. Across the whole study: There were acute and convalescent COVID-19 samples, and they came from the United States, Italy and Spain. T cells, B-cell-depleted T cells, or PBMCs supplied cDNA or gDNA.

Germline CDR1 and CDR2: MRHNA and SNTAGT. Trimming cost V 0 bases and J 0 bases, with 27 bases left between them. CDR3 length equals 21 residues. This clone was seen once. Authors' analysis steps: The assay estimated nucleated cells by amplifying reference gene primers. TCRdb's copy holds only in-frame clones and misses some; the assay was immunoSEQ multiplex PCR. V and J calls and clone size are those listed in that table; D and trimming were worked out from the DNA. The table records about 140,000 clones, more than 70% of them present only once. The sequenced sample was peripheral blood. This TCR derives from a woman between 50 and 59 years old with acute or convalescent COVID-19. The chain uses TRBV6-4 and TRBJ2-7; a possible D gene is TRBD1 (5 bases). DNA for the CDR3: TGTGCCAGCAGTGACTCTTCCGGACACACCAGGTGGCCTAGGAGCTCCTACGAGCAGTACTTC. Its translation: CASSDSSGHTRWPRSSYEQYF.